Each of the 14 T cell receptor beta chains below was sequenced from the same sample in a study of shared clonotypes between healthy human individuals. Measured with immunoSEQ multiplex PCR; TCRdb has only the in-frame clones, and not every one. Among 2 million to 3 million clones listed, roughly 93% were seen once. Sequencing used naive CD4+ T cells from PBMCs. The subset is: CD45RA+ positively selected. The receptors shown here come from a man aged 18 to 29 in good health. Some clones in this sample may be carry-over from other donors' samples.

The chain has TRBV7-2 and TRBJ2-5; TRBD2 matches at 11 bases. With 6 bases clipped from V and 7 bases from J, the junction kept 10 bases outside the gene matches. This CDR3 contains 15 residues. The germline CDR1 and CDR2 sequences are SGHTA and FQGNSA. The CDR3 DNA follows: TGTGCCAGCAGTCCAGGACTAGCGGGCGAGGGGACCCAGTACTTC. Translating it yields CASSPGLAGEGTQYF.

The chain recombines TRBV28 with TRBJ1-2; a possible D gene is TRBD1 (6 bases). Germline values: CDR1 MDHEN, CDR2 SYDVKM. Trimming cost V 4 bases and J 3 bases, with 9 bases left between them. The CDR3 is 13 residues long. The CDR3 DNA follows: TGTGCCAGCAGTTATCAGGGGTACTATGGCTACACCTTC. Translation gives CASSYQGYYGYTF.

This rearrangement joins TRBV18 to TRBJ1-5, with D possibly matching TRBD1 (6 bases). Germline V gene sequence: CDR1 KGHSH, CDR2 LQKENI. The V end was cut by 2 bases, the J end by 9 bases, with 17 bases between. The CDR3 runs 15 residues. The CDR3 protein is CASSPSVTGYGPQHF. The CDR3 DNA is TGTGCCAGCTCACCAAGCGTTACAGGGTACGGGCCCCAGCATTTT.

The chain carries TRBV28 and TRBJ2-3; 9 bases match TRBD1. V gave up 5 bases and J gave up 4 bases; unmatched junction bases: 4. This CDR3 is built from 14 residues. Germline V CDR1 and CDR2: MDHEN, SYDVKM. The CDR3 nucleotides read TGTGCCAGCAGTAAACAGGGGGCCTCAGATACGCAGTATTTT. Its translation: CASSKQGASDTQYF.

In its sample, this clone was seen a few times. The rearrangement joins TRBV29-1 to TRBJ1-1; D is possibly TRBD1 (6 bases). Germline V gene sequence: CDR1 SQVTM, CDR2 ANQGSEA. The CDR3 covers 15 residues. Trimming shortened V by 6 bases and J by 3 bases, and 20 bases separated the two germline ends. The CDR3 DNA sequence: TGCAGCGTCTCTACTACAGGGACTGTAGACACTGAAGCTTTCTTT. Residues: CSVSTTGTVDTEAFF.

The chain employs TRBV18 and TRBJ2-1; D may be TRBD2 (7 bases). The V gene's germline CDR1 is KGHSH and CDR2 LQKENI. The CDR3 runs to 17 residues. Trimming cost V 6 bases and J 4 bases, with 22 bases left between them. This chain's CDR3 is CASSLGGGSQLYNEQFF. CDR3 DNA sequence: TGTGCCAGCTCCCTCGGGGGCGGGAGCCAATTATACAATGAGCAGTTCTTC. The full variable domain, in which reference TRBV18 and TRBJ2-1 provide the parts outside the CDR3, is NAGVMQNPRHLVRRRGQEARLRCSPMKGHSHVYWYRQLPEEGLKFMVYLQKENIIDESGMPKERFSAEFPKEGPSILRIQQVVRGDSAAYFCASSLGGGSQLYNEQFFGPGTRLTVL.

This CDR3 reads CASSLGTEQNTEAFF. As DNA, the CDR3 is TGCGCCAGCAGCTTGGGGACAGAACAAAACACTGAAGCTTTCTTT. The chain has TRBV5-1 and TRBJ1-1; D is perhaps TRBD1 (6 bases). The length of the CDR3 is 15 residues. Germline loops: CDR1 SGHRS, CDR2 YFSETQ. V was clipped by 0 bases and J by 2 bases, with 11 bases between them.

The chain links TRBV15 to TRBJ1-4; D is undetermined. The CDR3 consists of 12 residues. Germline assignment: CDR1 LNHNV and CDR2 YYDKDF (reference sequence). Between the trimmed V and J ends, which lost 3 bases and 4 bases, there was a span of 3 bases. The CDR3 sequence: CATSSFNEKLFF. Here the CDR3 DNA reads TGTGCCACCAGCAGTTTTAATGAAAAACTGTTTTTT.

V usage is TRBV27 and J usage is TRBJ1-1, with 9 bases aligning to TRBD1. The length of the CDR3 is 18 residues. V was clipped by 2 bases and J by 3 bases; unmatched bases: 13. The germline CDR1 and CDR2 sequences are MNHEY and SMNVEV (reference sequence). In nucleotides, the CDR3 is TGTGCCAGCAGTTTAGGGAACAGGGGGCCTTTTTTGGACACTGAAGCTTTCTTT. This translates into CASSLGNRGPFLDTEAFF.

This rearrangement joins TRBV12-5 to TRBJ2-1, with D tentatively TRBD2 (6 bases). This CDR3 is 13 amino acids long. Germline loops: CDR1 LGHNT, CDR2 FRNRAP. V lost 3 bases to trimming and J lost 9 bases, with 12 bases between them. The CDR3: CASGFSRDGEQFF. CDR3 bases: TGTGCTAGTGGTTTCTCGCGGGACGGTGAGCAGTTCTTC.

The chain couples TRBV5-1 to TRBJ2-1, with TRBD2 as a possible D gene (6 bases). In germline, CDR1 is SGHRS, CDR2 YFSETQ. This CDR3 has 15 amino acids. The ends were cut back, 4 bases at V and 8 bases at J, with 19 bases in the middle. The CDR3 sequence: CASSPSLGEVDEQFF. The CDR3 DNA follows: TGCGCCAGCAGCCCTTCTTTAGGGGAGGTCGATGAGCAGTTCTTC. The full variable domain, in which reference TRBV5-1 and TRBJ2-1 provide the parts outside the CDR3, is KAGVTQTPRYLIKTRGQQVTLSCSPISGHRSVSWYQQTPGQGLQFLFEYFSETQRNKGNFPGRFSGRQFSNSRSEMNVSTLELGDSALYLCASSPSLGEVDEQFFGPGTRLTVL.

This clone came up once. The same CDR3 is also encoded by other DNA sequences in this sample. This chain connects TRBV28 to TRBJ2-3; 10 bases are shared with TRBD2. CDR3 size: 13 residues. V lost 9 bases, J lost 3 bases, and 3 bases stayed unmatched. Germline V lookup: CDR1 MDHEN, CDR2 SYDVKM. The DNA of the CDR3 is TGTGCCAGTGGACTAGCGGCTACAGATACGCAGTATTTT. It translates to CASGLAATDTQYF.

V is TRBV28 and J is TRBJ1-1, with TRBD1 matching over 8 bases. The CDR3 totals 15 residues. V shed 6 bases, J shed 5 bases, and the junction held 11 bases outside the gene matches. CDR1 is MDHEN and CDR2 is SYDVKM in the germline V gene. The CDR3 nucleotides read TGTGCCAGCAGGGGACAGGTAAATTTGGGGACTGAAGCTTTCTTT. Its translation: CASRGQVNLGTEAFF.

CDR3 sequence (DNA): TGTGCCAGCATTACCTCTGGGACAACTTACACCGGGGAGCTGTTTTTT. The encoded protein is CASITSGTTYTGELFF. This chain joins TRBV28 and TRBJ2-2, with D possibly matching TRBD1 (6 bases). This CDR3 contains 16 residues. The V and J ends lost 7 bases and 3 bases respectively, with 18 bases between them. The germline V gene has CDR1 MDHEN and CDR2 SYDVKM.